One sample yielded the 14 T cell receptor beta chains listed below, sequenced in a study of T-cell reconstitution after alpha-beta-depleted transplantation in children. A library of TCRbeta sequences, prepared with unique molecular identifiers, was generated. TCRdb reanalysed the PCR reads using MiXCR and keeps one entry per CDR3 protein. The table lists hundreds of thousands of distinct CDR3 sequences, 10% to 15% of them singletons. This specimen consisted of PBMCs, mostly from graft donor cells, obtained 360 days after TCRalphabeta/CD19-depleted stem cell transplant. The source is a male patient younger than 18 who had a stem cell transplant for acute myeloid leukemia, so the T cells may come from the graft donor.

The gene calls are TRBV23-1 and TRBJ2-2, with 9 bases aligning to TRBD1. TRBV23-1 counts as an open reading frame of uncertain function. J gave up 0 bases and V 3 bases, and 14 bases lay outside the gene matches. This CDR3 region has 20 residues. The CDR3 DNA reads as TGCGCCAGCAGTCATCTCGGACAGGGGAGGGGACGTACGAACACCGGGGAGCTGTTTTTT. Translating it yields CASSHLGQGRGRTNTGELFF.

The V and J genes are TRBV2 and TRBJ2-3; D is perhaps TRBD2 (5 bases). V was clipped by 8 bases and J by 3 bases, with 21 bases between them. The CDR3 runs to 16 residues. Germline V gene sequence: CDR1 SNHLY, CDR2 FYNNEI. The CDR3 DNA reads TGTGCCAGCCCCCAATTTCCCCTAGCTTCGACAGATACGCAGTATTTT. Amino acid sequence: CASPQFPLASTDTQYF. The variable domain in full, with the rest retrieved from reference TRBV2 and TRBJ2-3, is EPEVTQTPSHQVTQMGQEVILRCVPISNHLYFYWYRQILGQKVEFLVSFYNNEISEKSEIFDDQFSVERPDGSNFTLKIRSTKLEDSAMYFCASPQFPLASTDTQYFGPGTRLTVL.

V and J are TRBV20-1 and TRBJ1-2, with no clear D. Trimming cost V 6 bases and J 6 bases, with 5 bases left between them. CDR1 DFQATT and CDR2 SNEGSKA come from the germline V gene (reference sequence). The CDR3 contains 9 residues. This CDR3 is CSAKDGYTF. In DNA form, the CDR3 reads TGCAGTGCCAAGGATGGCTACACCTTC.

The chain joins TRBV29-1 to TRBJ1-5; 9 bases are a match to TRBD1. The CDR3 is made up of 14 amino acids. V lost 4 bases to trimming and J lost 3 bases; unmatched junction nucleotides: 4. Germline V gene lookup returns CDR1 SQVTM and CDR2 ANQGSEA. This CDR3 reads CSVATGGNNQPQHF. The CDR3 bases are TGCAGCGTTGCGACAGGGGGGAACAATCAGCCCCAGCATTTT.

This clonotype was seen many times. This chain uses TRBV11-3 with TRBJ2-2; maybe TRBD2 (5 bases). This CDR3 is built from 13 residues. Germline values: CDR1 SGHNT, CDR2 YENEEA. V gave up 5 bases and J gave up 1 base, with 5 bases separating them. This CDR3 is CASSRGNTGELFF. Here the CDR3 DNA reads TGTGCCAGCAGCCGGGGGAACACCGGGGAGCTGTTTTTT.

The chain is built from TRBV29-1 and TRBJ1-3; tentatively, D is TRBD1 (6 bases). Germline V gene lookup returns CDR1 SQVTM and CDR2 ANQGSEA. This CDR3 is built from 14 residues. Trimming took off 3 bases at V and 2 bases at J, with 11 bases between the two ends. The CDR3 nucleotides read TGCAGCGTTGACGACAGGCGAGCTGGAAACACCATATATTTT. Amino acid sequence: CSVDDRRAGNTIYF.

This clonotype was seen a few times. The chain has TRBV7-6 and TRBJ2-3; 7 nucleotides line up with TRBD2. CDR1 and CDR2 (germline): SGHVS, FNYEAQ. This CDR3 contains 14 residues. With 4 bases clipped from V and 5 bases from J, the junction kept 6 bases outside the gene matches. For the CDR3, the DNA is TGTGCCAGCAGCTCCTTCCGGGAGGTAGATACGCAGTATTTT. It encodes CASSSFREVDTQYF.

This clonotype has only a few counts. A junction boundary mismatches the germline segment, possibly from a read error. The CDR3 DNA is TGTGCTAGCAGCGCGGCTAGCGGGATCTACAATGAGCAGTTCTTC. Translating gives CASSAASGIYNEQFF. The rearrangement links TRBV7-7 to TRBJ2-1; 9 nucleotides match TRBD2. CDR1 SSHAT and CDR2 FNYEAQ come from the germline V gene (reference sequence). This CDR3 comprises 15 residues.

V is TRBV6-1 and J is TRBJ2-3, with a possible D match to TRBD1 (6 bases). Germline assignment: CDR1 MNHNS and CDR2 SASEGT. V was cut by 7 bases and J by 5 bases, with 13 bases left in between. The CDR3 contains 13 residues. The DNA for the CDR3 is TGTGCCAGCAAAACAGGACAGAGAGATACGCAGTATTTT. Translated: CASKTGQRDTQYF.

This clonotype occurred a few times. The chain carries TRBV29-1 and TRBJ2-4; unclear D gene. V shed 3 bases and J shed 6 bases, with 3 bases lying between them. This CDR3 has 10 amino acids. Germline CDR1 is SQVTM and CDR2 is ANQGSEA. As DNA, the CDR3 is TGCAGCGTTGAGACAAACATTCAGTACTTC. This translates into CSVETNIQYF.

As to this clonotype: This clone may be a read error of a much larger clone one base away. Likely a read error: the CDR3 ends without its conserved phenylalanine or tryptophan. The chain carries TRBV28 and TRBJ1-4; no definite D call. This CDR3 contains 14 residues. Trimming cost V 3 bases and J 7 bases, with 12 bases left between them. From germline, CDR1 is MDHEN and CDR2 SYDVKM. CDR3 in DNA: TGTGCCAGCAGTTTTCCGGAGCTGAGTGAAAAACTGTTTTAT. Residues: CASSFPELSEKLFY.

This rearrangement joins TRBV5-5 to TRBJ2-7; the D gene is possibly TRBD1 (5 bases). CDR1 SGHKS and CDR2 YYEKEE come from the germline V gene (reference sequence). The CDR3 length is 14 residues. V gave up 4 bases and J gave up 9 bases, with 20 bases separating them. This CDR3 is CASSPVGIPRGQYF. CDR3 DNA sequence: TGTGCCAGCAGCCCGGTAGGGATCCCAAGGGGGCAGTACTTC.

This chain's CDR3 is CASSRTSGYEQFF. CDR3 DNA sequence: TGTGCCAGCAGTCGGACTAGCGGGTATGAGCAGTTCTTC. The chain couples TRBV27 to TRBJ2-1; 11 bases fit TRBD2. The CDR3 is made up of 13 amino acids. Unmatched junction bases numbered 2, after V lost 5 bases and J lost 8 bases. CDR1 is MNHEY, CDR2 SMNVEV, per germline (reference sequence).

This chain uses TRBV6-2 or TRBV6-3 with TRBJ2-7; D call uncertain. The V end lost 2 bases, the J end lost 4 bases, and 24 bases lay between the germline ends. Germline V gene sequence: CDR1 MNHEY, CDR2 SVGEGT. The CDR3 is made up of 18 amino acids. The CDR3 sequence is CASSYPKEDLLRRYEQYF. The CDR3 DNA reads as TGTGCCAGCAGTTACCCTAAGGAAGATCTCCTCAGAAGGTACGAGCAGTACTTC.